Below, 27 T cell receptor beta chains from the same sample are listed, as sequenced in a study of cytomegalovirus exposure and HLA in healthy donors. It was with 60 Vbeta and 13 Jbeta primers that the PCR ran. Sequencing was performed with immunoSEQ multiplex PCR; in TCRdb, only in-frame clones are kept and a portion is missing. In the table there are about 160,000 clones, over 80% of which are singletons. Sequenced: PBMCs. The receptors shown here come from a male donor in good health and CMV-seropositive.

This chain uses TRBV7-6 with TRBJ2-7, with 7 bases fitting TRBD2. CDR3 length: 17 amino acids. CDR1 is SGHVS, CDR2 FNYEAQ, per germline. The trim removed 0 bases at V and 0 bases at J, leaving 8 bases unmatched. CDR3 sequence (DNA): TGTGCCAGCAGCTTAGCGATCATGGGGGAGGGCTCCTACGAGCAGTACTTC. It yields the protein CASSLAIMGEGSYEQYF.

The CDR3 sequence is CASRGGGPGAYSGANVLTF. CDR3 sequence (DNA): TGTGCCAGCAGGGGGGGAGGGCCGGGAGCCTACTCTGGGGCCAACGTCCTGACTTTC. The gene calls are TRBV5-4 and TRBJ2-6, with TRBD2 identical over 7 bases. Unmatched junction bases numbered 14, after V lost 5 bases and J lost 0 bases. The CDR3 runs to 19 residues. Germline V lookup: CDR1 SGHNT, CDR2 YYREEE (reference sequence).

Of note for this clone: An end of the junction does not agree with germline; a read error may underlie this. The CDR3 DNA is TGTTCCAGCAGCTTAACGGTCTTGGAGCCCCAGCATTTT. Translating gives CSSSLTVLEPQHF. The rearrangement uses TRBV7-9 and TRBJ1-5; no clear D. The CDR3 has 13 amino acids. CDR1 is SEHNR, CDR2 FQNEAQ, per germline (reference sequence).

This clone was seen once. Mismatch with germline at one junction end may stem from a read error. The chain recombines TRBV7-7 with TRBJ2-3; 7 bases match TRBD2. CDR1 and CDR2 from the germline V gene are SSHAT and FNYEAQ (reference sequence). This CDR3 contains 14 residues. CDR3 bases: TGTGCTAGCAGCCTAAGTAGCGGGACAGATACGCAGTATTTT. It translates to CASSLSSGTDTQYF.

In this sample, this clone turned up a few times. The genes are TRBV14 and TRBJ2-7; D is ambiguous. From germline, CDR1 is SGHDN and CDR2 FVKESK. The CDR3 contains 11 residues. With 6 bases removed from V and 6 bases from J, the gap between germline ends came to 9 bases. CDR3 protein: CASSSTSEQYF. DNA of the CDR3: TGTGCCAGCAGTTCGACAAGCGAGCAGTACTTC.

V is TRBV13 and J is TRBJ1-1; D gene uncertain. Germline values: CDR1 PRHDT, CDR2 FYEKMQ (reference sequence). The CDR3 spans 17 residues. V was shortened by 7 bases and J by 5 bases, with 26 bases between the two germline ends. CDR3 in amino acids: CASNPIGSSRPGTEAFF. In DNA, the CDR3 is TGTGCCAGCAACCCGATTGGGTCGAGTCGACCGGGTACTGAAGCTTTCTTT.

This clone was picked up one time. At one of its ends the junction is not consistent with the germline gene, which may arise from a read error. J is TRBJ1-2 and V is TRBV7-9; the match to TRBD1 covers 8 bases. The CDR3 extends over 16 amino acids. Germline V gene data show CDR1 as SEHNR and CDR2 as FQNEAQ (reference sequence). The CDR3 protein is CSSSPPRSGQVYGYTF. The CDR3 DNA reads as TGTTCCAGCAGCCCGCCAAGGTCGGGACAGGTTTATGGCTACACCTTC.

This chain connects TRBV5-1 to TRBJ2-3, with TRBD2 identical over 7 bases. This CDR3 has 15 residues. Losses at the gene ends were 0 bases for V and 8 bases for J; bases not matched to a gene: 9. Germline CDR1 SGHRS, CDR2 YFSETQ. The CDR3 DNA reads as TGCGCCAGCAGCTTGGAAATGGCGGGAGTGGGTACGCAGTATTTT. This translates into CASSLEMAGVGTQYF. Based on the CDR3 plus reference TRBV5-1 and TRBJ2-3, the full variable domain is KAGVTQTPRYLIKTRGQQVTLSCSPISGHRSVSWYQQTPGQGLQFLFEYFSETQRNKGNFPGRFSGRQFSNSRSEMNVSTLELGDSALYLCASSLEMAGVGTQYFGPGTRLTVL.

This chain links TRBV7-9 with TRBJ1-2; no reliable D call. The CDR3 runs to 13 residues. The ends were cut back, 5 bases at V and 0 bases at J, with 7 bases in the middle. Germline values: CDR1 SEHNR, CDR2 FQNEAQ (reference sequence). The CDR3 loop is CASSLAANYGYTF. In DNA, the CDR3 is TGTGCCAGCAGCCTTGCAGCTAACTATGGCTACACCTTC.

V usage is TRBV7-9 and J usage is TRBJ1-1, with D possibly matching TRBD1 (5 bases). There are 12 residues in the CDR3. From germline, CDR1 is SEHNR and CDR2 FQNEAQ (reference sequence). The V end lost 4 bases, the J end lost 10 bases, and 13 bases lay between the germline ends. CDR3 sequence reads: CASSSTQGRAFF. CDR3 bases: TGTGCCAGCAGCTCGACGCAGGGAAGAGCTTTCTTT.

This rearrangement joins TRBV9 to TRBJ2-1, with D hard to call. Germline values: CDR1 SGDLS, CDR2 YYNGEE. The V and J ends lost 0 bases and 6 bases respectively, with 7 bases between them. This CDR3 contains 13 residues. The CDR3 DNA reads as TGTGCCAGCAGCGTAGGACCGGGCAATGAGCAGTTCTTC. Protein: CASSVGPGNEQFF.

The chain links TRBV21-1 to TRBJ2-7; the table gives TRBD2 as D, unverified against the DNA. TRBV21-1 is annotated as a pseudogene. This CDR3 contains 18 residues. The CDR3 spells CASSKAHRTGSVSYEQYF. CDR3 nucleotides: TGTGCCAGCAGCAAAGCCCATCGTACCGGGAGTGTCTCCTACGAGCAGTACTTC.

This chain joins TRBV6-5 and TRBJ2-5, with D tentatively TRBD1 (6 bases). The tail of the sequence fits TRBJ2-7 better, so the J call may be wrong. Germline assignment: CDR1 MNHEY and CDR2 SVGAGI. This CDR3 spans 15 amino acids. The CDR3 spells CASSYEAGVAYEQYF. The DNA of the CDR3 is TGTGCCAGCAGTTACGAGGCAGGGGTCGCCTACGAGCAGTACTTC.

This sequence joins TRBV9 and TRBJ2-5; weak D call: TRBD2 (6 bases). The CDR3 runs 15 residues. CDR1 is SGDLS, CDR2 YYNGEE, per germline. V was shortened by 0 bases and J by 5 bases, with 14 bases between the two germline ends. The CDR3 DNA sequence: TGTGCCAGCAGCGTAGCTTACGGGAGTATGGAGACCCAGTACTTC. This translates into CASSVAYGSMETQYF.

The CDR3 is CASSQLALSSYEQYF. CDR3 nucleotide sequence: TGCGCCAGCAGCCAGTTAGCGCTGAGCTCCTACGAGCAGTACTTC. The chain carries TRBV4-1 and TRBJ2-5; a weak D match, TRBD2 (5 bases). The DNA end is more similar to TRBJ2-7, so the J call may be wrong. The CDR3 loop spans 15 amino acids. Germline CDR1 is MGHRA and CDR2 is YSYEKL.

This clone turned up a few times. The rearrangement joins TRBV11-3 to TRBJ2-3, with 8 bases that match TRBD2. Germline V gene data show CDR1 as SGHNT and CDR2 as YENEEA. The CDR3 has 15 amino acids. Trimming at V came to 5 bases and at J to 1 base, leaving 5 bases not matched to a gene. CDR3 sequence reads: CASSTGGVGTDTQYF. The DNA for the CDR3 is TGTGCCAGCAGCACCGGGGGGGTGGGCACAGATACGCAGTATTTT. Using reference TRBV11-3 and TRBJ2-3 for the parts outside the CDR3, the full variable domain is EAGVVQSPRYKIIEKKQPVAFWCNPISGHNTLYWYLQNLGQGPELLIRYENEEAVDDSQLPKDRFSAERLKGVDSTLKIQPAELGDSAVYLCASSTGGVGTDTQYFGPGTRLTVL.

This chain uses TRBV30 with TRBJ1-5; no clear D gene. Trimming cost V 0 bases and J 4 bases, with 13 bases left between them. The V gene's germline CDR1 is GTSNPN and CDR2 SVGIG (reference sequence). The CDR3 contains 15 residues. The CDR3 region has the DNA TGTGCCTGGAGTGTATTTGGGCAGCCTAATCAGCCCCAGCATTTT. This sequence encodes CAWSVFGQPNQPQHF.

The chain employs TRBV11-3 and TRBJ2-1; no definite D call. The CDR3 has 13 residues. Germline V CDR1 and CDR2: SGHNT, YENEEA. Trimming removed 1 base from V and 7 bases from J, with 8 bases in between. CDR3 sequence: CASSLGTLNEQFF. In DNA, the CDR3 is TGTGCCAGCAGCTTAGGAACTTTAAATGAGCAGTTCTTC.

The chain combines TRBV10-3 with TRBJ2-7; the match to TRBD2 covers 7 bases. The J segment lost 2 bases and the V segment lost 6 bases, leaving 7 bases of the junction unmatched. Looked up from germline, CDR1 is ENHRY and CDR2 is SYGVKD. The CDR3 has 14 residues. The DNA of the CDR3 is TGTGCCATCAGCGCGGGGGAGGCCACCTACGAGCAGTACTTC. Translating gives CAISAGEATYEQYF.

This sequence joins TRBV5-1 and TRBJ2-5; possibly TRBD2 for D (6 bases). The CDR3 runs 13 residues. Germline CDR1 and CDR2: SGHRS and YFSETQ. The V end lost 4 bases, the J end lost 5 bases, and 12 bases lay between the germline ends. The CDR3 loop is CASSLRSGETQYF. In DNA, the CDR3 is TGCGCCAGCAGCCTACGCAGCGGGGAGACCCAGTACTTC.

This rearrangement joins TRBV12-5 to TRBJ2-1, with a weak D call TRBD2 (6 bases). The CDR3 is 17 residues long. Germline V gene data show CDR1 as LGHNT and CDR2 as FRNRAP. The V gene lost 9 bases and the J gene lost 5 bases, with 26 bases spanning the gap. CDR3 amino acids: CARTTWGSVSGHNEQFF. The CDR3 region has the DNA TGTGCTAGGACTACTTGGGGAAGTGTTAGCGGACACAATGAGCAGTTCTTC.

The chain employs TRBV30 and TRBJ2-7; 7 positions agree with TRBD1. Trimming at V came to 7 bases and at J to 7 bases, leaving 10 bases not matched to a gene. This CDR3 is 12 amino acids long. Germline V gene sequence: CDR1 GTSNPN, CDR2 SVGIG (reference sequence). CDR3 protein: CAFFSTGWEQYF. DNA of the CDR3: TGTGCCTTCTTTTCGACAGGGTGGGAGCAGTACTTC.

About this clone: At one end the junction does not follow the germline gene, possibly because of a read error. The chain links TRBV7-8 to TRBJ1-3; 7 bases match TRBD1. The germline V gene has CDR1 SGHVS and CDR2 FQNEAQ. The CDR3 has 18 residues. CDR3 residues: CASSLADPGTASGNTIYF. For the CDR3, the DNA is TGTGCCAGCAGCCTAGCCGACCCCGGGACAGCCTCTGGAAACACCATATATTTT.

The chain has TRBV5-4 and TRBJ2-7, with a weak D call TRBD2 (5 bases). V shed 4 bases and J shed 7 bases, with 12 bases lying between them. Germline CDR1 SGHNT, CDR2 YYREEE (reference sequence). This CDR3 contains 12 residues. DNA of the CDR3: TGTGCCAGCAGCAGCGGAGGTTGGGAGCAGTACTTC. Its protein product is CASSSGGWEQYF.

This chain links TRBV5-4 with TRBJ2-5; D may be TRBD2 (6 bases). The CDR3 totals 15 residues. Germline CDR1 SGHNT, CDR2 YYREEE (reference sequence). The V gene lost 0 bases and the J gene lost 4 bases, with 13 bases spanning the gap. The CDR3 loop reads CASSLDPGEAETQYF. The CDR3 DNA reads TGTGCCAGCAGCTTGGACCCGGGAGAGGCAGAGACCCAGTACTTC.

Turning to this clone: Mismatch with germline at one junction end may stem from a read error. CDR3 bases: TGTGCTAGCAGCGAACAGGGGGGGCCTGGAAACACCATATATTTT. Translating it yields CASSEQGGPGNTIYF. The chain couples TRBV7-7 to TRBJ1-3, with 8 bases aligning to TRBD1. Germline V gene sequence: CDR1 SSHAT, CDR2 FNYEAQ (reference sequence). The CDR3 has 15 residues.

Concerning this clone itself: An end of the junction differs from the germline gene, which may be a read error. V usage is TRBV7-9 and J usage is TRBJ1-3, with no clear D. Germline V gene sequence: CDR1 SEHNR, CDR2 FQNEAQ (reference sequence). The CDR3 length is 15 residues. This CDR3 is CSSSRNEGSGNTIYF. In nucleotides, the CDR3 is TGTTCCAGCAGCCGTAACGAGGGATCTGGAAACACCATATATTTT.